What follows are 26 T cell receptor beta chains derived from one specimen sequenced in a study of T cells in Graves' hyperthyroidism and ophthalmopathy. RNA transcripts gave rise to amplified TCR beta CDR3 regions. HTBI primers were employed in a first-round RT-PCR of the TCR CDR3. MiXCR was run by TCRdb on the multiplex PCR reads, yielding one entry per CDR3 protein. Of almost 500,000 distinct CDR3 sequences listed, around a fifth are singletons. Sequenced: blood. The receptor set was obtained from a woman aged 70-85 years with Graves' ophthalmopathy.

The chain combines TRBV12-5 with TRBJ2-2; D not certain. V was pared by 7 bases and J by 3 bases, with 6 bases between. The CDR3 is 12 amino acids. Germline loops: CDR1 LGHNT, CDR2 FRNRAP. CDR3 amino acids: CASAPDTGELFF. CDR3 sequence (DNA): TGTGCTAGTGCTCCTGACACCGGGGAGCTGTTTTTT.

This clonotype showed up just a few times. This chain uses TRBV5-1 with TRBJ1-4; the match to TRBD1 covers 10 bases. This CDR3 has 16 amino acids. Germline lookup yields CDR1 SGHRS and CDR2 YFSETQ. Unmatched junction bases numbered 5, after V lost 0 bases and J lost 6 bases. CDR3 sequence: CASSLGDRGGDEKLFF. The CDR3 DNA reads TGCGCCAGCAGCTTGGGGGACAGGGGAGGTGATGAAAAACTGTTTTTT.

This clonotype was found a few times. The rearrangement uses TRBV6-1 and TRBJ1-1, with TRBD1 as a possible D gene (5 bases). Germline V gene sequence: CDR1 MNHNS, CDR2 SASEGT. The CDR3 is made up of 13 amino acids. Trimming removed 0 bases from V and 6 bases from J, with 8 bases in between. The DNA for the CDR3 is TGTGCCAGCAGTGAAGCTTGGGGCGCTGAAGCTTTCTTT. This translates into CASSEAWGAEAFF.

This clonotype showed up just a few times. The chain recombines TRBV20-1 with TRBJ2-1, with 7 bases that match TRBD2. CDR1 is DFQATT, CDR2 SNEGSKA, per germline (reference sequence). V gave up 2 bases and J gave up 5 bases; unmatched junction bases: 6. This CDR3 spans 14 amino acids. The CDR3, as DNA: TGCAGTGCTAGAAGGCCTAGCGGAAACAATGAGCAGTTCTTC. As protein: CSARRPSGNNEQFF.

This chain uses TRBV28 with TRBJ2-7; tentatively, D is TRBD1 (5 bases). The CDR3 loop spans 12 amino acids. Germline lookup yields CDR1 MDHEN and CDR2 SYDVKM. Trimming pared 7 bases from V and 3 bases from J, leaving 10 bases between. CDR3 loop: CASTPGFYEQYF. Here the CDR3 DNA reads TGTGCCAGCACCCCAGGGTTCTACGAGCAGTACTTC.

This clonotype was found many times. The CDR3 DNA reads TGTGCCAGCAGTTACGACAGGAACGAGCAGTACTTC. Translation gives CASSYDRNEQYF. This rearrangement joins TRBV6-2 or TRBV6-3 to TRBJ2-7; D possibly corresponds to TRBD1 (6 bases). V lost 2 bases, J lost 5 bases, and 7 bases lay in between. The CDR3 runs 12 residues. CDR1 is MNHEY and CDR2 is SVGEGT in the germline V gene.

This clonotype was detected many times. This chain links TRBV3-1 with TRBJ1-2, with D tentatively TRBD1 (5 bases). The V end lost 5 bases, the J end lost 2 bases, and 9 bases lay between the germline ends. The germline V gene has CDR1 LGHDT and CDR2 YNNKEL (reference sequence). The CDR3 has 13 residues. The CDR3 nucleotides read TGTGCCAGCAGCAAGGGGAGCAACTATGGCTACACCTTC. Translating it yields CASSKGSNYGYTF.

This clonotype was observed a few times. The chain employs TRBV18 and TRBJ2-1, with 7 bases fitting TRBD2. CDR1 is KGHSH, CDR2 LQKENI, per germline. Unmatched junction bases numbered 4, after V lost 4 bases and J lost 4 bases. The CDR3 spans 14 residues. CDR3 loop: CASSLSSGYNEQFF. CDR3 coding DNA: TGTGCCAGCTCACTCTCTAGCGGTTACAATGAGCAGTTCTTC.

This clonotype showed up just a few times. CDR3 bases: TGTGCCAGCAGTTACACGGGACTAGCGGGAGGTTTTGGGCACGAGCAGTACTTC. It codes for CASSYTGLAGGFGHEQYF. The chain employs TRBV6-2 or TRBV6-3 and TRBJ2-7; 15 bases agree with TRBD2. In germline, CDR1 is MNHEY, CDR2 SVGEGT. The CDR3 has 18 amino acids. With 2 bases clipped from V and 5 bases from J, the junction kept 10 bases outside the gene matches.

This clonotype was seen a few times. The J gene is TRBJ2-1, the V gene TRBV20-1; maybe TRBD2 (5 bases). V was clipped by 6 bases and J by 0 bases, with 12 bases between them. The CDR3 sequence is 14 residues long. Germline lookup yields CDR1 DFQATT and CDR2 SNEGSKA (reference sequence). CDR3 sequence reads: CSAQAASSYNEQFF. In DNA, the CDR3 is TGCAGTGCGCAAGCGGCGAGCTCCTACAATGAGCAGTTCTTC.

This clonotype occurred many times. The chain recombines TRBV28 with TRBJ1-5; 7 nucleotides line up with TRBD1. With V trimmed by 2 bases and J by 6 bases, 1 base remained unmatched. This CDR3 has 13 residues. The germline V gene encodes CDR1 MDHEN and CDR2 SYDVKM. The DNA for the CDR3 is TGTGCCAGCAGTTTAAGGGGGCGTCAGCCCCAGCATTTT. Its protein is CASSLRGRQPQHF.

The V and J genes are TRBV30 and TRBJ2-5; TRBD2 matches 14 bases. The CDR3 runs 13 residues. Germline CDR1 GTSNPN, CDR2 SVGIG (reference sequence). V shed 5 bases and J 4 bases; nucleotides not matched to a gene: 0. The CDR3 sequence is CAWGLAGGETQYF. For the CDR3, the DNA is TGTGCCTGGGGACTAGCGGGAGGAGAGACCCAGTACTTC.

The chain links TRBV20-1 to TRBJ2-1, with 9 nucleotides matching TRBD2. This CDR3 has 12 amino acids. Trimming cost V 6 bases and J 8 bases; bases outside gene matches: 5. The germline V gene encodes CDR1 DFQATT and CDR2 SNEGSKA (reference sequence). CDR3 loop: CSAAGGVDEQFF. CDR3 nucleotides: TGCAGTGCCGCGGGGGGGGTCGATGAGCAGTTCTTC.

The CDR3, as DNA: TGTGCCAGCAGTTACGGGCTCGGGACTAGCGGGATTGGCACAGATACGCAGTATTTT. It specifies CASSYGLGTSGIGTDTQYF. V gene TRBV6-5 combines with J gene TRBJ2-3; TRBD2 aligns across 13 bases. The germline V gene encodes CDR1 MNHEY and CDR2 SVGAGI. With 2 bases clipped from V and 1 base from J, the junction kept 9 bases outside the gene matches. The CDR3 loop spans 19 amino acids.

The chain has TRBV9 and TRBJ2-2, with 10 bases identical to TRBD2. Germline V gene lookup returns CDR1 SGDLS and CDR2 YYNGEE. V lost 0 bases to trimming and J lost 6 bases; unmatched junction nucleotides: 8. This CDR3 has 17 amino acids. The CDR3, as DNA: TGTGCCAGCAGCGTAGCTCTGGCTAGCGGGAGATCCGGGGAGCTGTTTTTT. Translated: CASSVALASGRSGELFF.

Many counts were recorded for this clonotype. This sequence joins TRBV5-1 and TRBJ1-6; D unclear. The CDR3 is 16 residues long. V lost 3 bases to trimming and J lost 0 bases, with 10 bases between them. Germline V gene sequence: CDR1 SGHRS, CDR2 YFSETQ. CDR3 nucleotide sequence: TGCGCCAGCAGCTCGGAGGATAGCTCCTATAATTCACCCCTCCACTTT. Its translation is CASSSEDSSYNSPLHF.

In its sample, this clonotype was seen a few times. The gene calls are TRBV7-9 and TRBJ2-5; D is perhaps TRBD2 (7 bases). The CDR3 consists of 17 residues. V was pared by 5 bases and J by 4 bases, with 23 bases between. Germline V lookup: CDR1 SEHNR, CDR2 FQNEAQ (reference sequence). The CDR3 DNA reads as TGTGCCAGCAGCCGGAGGGGGGGAGGGCCACACGCAGAGACCCAGTACTTC. Its translation: CASSRRGGGPHAETQYF. The whole variable domain, filled in from reference TRBV7-9 and TRBJ2-5, reads DTGVSQNPRHKITKRGQNVTFRCDPISEHNRLYWYRQTLGQGPEFLTYFQNEAQLEKSRLLSDRFSAERPKGSFSTLEIQRTEQGDSAMYLCASSRRGGGPHAETQYFGPGTRLLVL.

The rearrangement joins TRBV24-1 to TRBJ2-5, with D tentatively TRBD1 or TRBD2 (5 bases each). V gave up 1 base and J gave up 3 bases, with 8 bases separating them. Per germline, CDR1 KGHDR and CDR2 SFDVKD. The CDR3 extends over 14 amino acids. The CDR3: CATSDFRGKETQYF. CDR3 DNA: TGTGCCACCAGTGATTTTCGGGGCAAAGAGACCCAGTACTTC.

This clonotype was counted a few times. The rearrangement links TRBV12-3 or TRBV12-4 to TRBJ2-2, with 11 bases identical to TRBD1. CDR3 size: 15 residues. V trimming: 4 bases; J trimming: 3 bases; junction bases outside the gene matches: 1. The CDR3 is CASSSGQGDTGELFF. The CDR3 nucleotides are TGTGCCAGCAGTTCGGGACAGGGGGACACCGGGGAGCTGTTTTTT.

The rearrangement joins TRBV6-2 or TRBV6-3 to TRBJ2-7, with TRBD2 identical over 13 bases. Germline CDR1 and CDR2: MNHEY and SVGEGT. This CDR3 has 17 residues. V shed 4 bases and J 4 bases; nucleotides not matched to a gene: 10. The CDR3 DNA is TGTGCCAGCAGTTTTGGGACTAGCGGGAACGACTGGTACGAGCAGTACTTC. It specifies CASSFGTSGNDWYEQYF.

This clonotype was found a few times. V is TRBV6-1 and J is TRBJ2-2; D may be TRBD2 (7 bases). Germline assignment: CDR1 MNHNS and CDR2 SASEGT. V gave up 6 bases and J gave up 1 base, with 15 bases separating them. This CDR3 has 16 residues. The CDR3 loop is CASRRWGGQNTGELFF. CDR3 coding DNA: TGTGCCAGCAGGCGATGGGGGGGGCAGAACACCGGGGAGCTGTTTTTT.

The gene calls are TRBV6-1 and TRBJ2-7, with TRBD2 identical over 7 bases. The CDR3 is made up of 14 amino acids. Germline V CDR1 and CDR2: MNHNS, SASEGT. V gave up 6 bases and J gave up 2 bases; unmatched junction bases: 7. The CDR3 sequence: CASRSSGRTYEQYF. Written as DNA, the CDR3 is TGTGCCAGCAGAAGTAGCGGGCGTACCTACGAGCAGTACTTC.

The chain carries TRBV6-1 and TRBJ2-7; 8 bases agree with TRBD2. The germline CDR1 and CDR2 sequences are MNHNS and SASEGT. The ends lost 5 bases at V and 2 bases at J; junction bases unmatched: 8. The CDR3 totals 15 residues. CDR3 bases: TGTGCCAGCAGTCTGTCCGGGACTAGACCCTACGAGCAGTACTTC. Protein: CASSLSGTRPYEQYF.

Only a few counts were recorded for this clonotype. The CDR3 sequence: CASSEDDSTDYEQYF. In DNA, the CDR3 is TGTGCCAGCAGTGAGGATGACAGCACAGATTACGAGCAGTACTTC. The chain uses TRBV6-1 and TRBJ2-7; D may be TRBD1 (5 bases). The V end was cut by 3 bases, the J end by 4 bases, with 16 bases between. From germline, CDR1 is MNHNS and CDR2 SASEGT. The CDR3 runs to 15 residues.

There are many counts of this clonotype. V usage is TRBV12-3 or TRBV12-4 and J usage is TRBJ1-2, with 8 bases identical to TRBD1. With 6 bases clipped from V and 7 bases from J, the junction kept 7 bases outside the gene matches. This CDR3 region has 13 residues. The CDR3 is CASSLGQAIGYTF. The CDR3 DNA reads TGTGCCAGCAGCTTGGGACAGGCGATTGGCTACACCTTC.

This clonotype was found many times. CDR3 loop: CASSRTSGFTDTQYF. CDR3 coding DNA: TGTGCCAGCAGTCGGACTAGCGGTTTCACAGATACGCAGTATTTT. The chain carries TRBV12-3 or TRBV12-4 and TRBJ2-3, with 10 bases identical to TRBD2. V lost 5 bases and J lost 2; bases outside the gene matches: 4. CDR3 length equals 15 residues.